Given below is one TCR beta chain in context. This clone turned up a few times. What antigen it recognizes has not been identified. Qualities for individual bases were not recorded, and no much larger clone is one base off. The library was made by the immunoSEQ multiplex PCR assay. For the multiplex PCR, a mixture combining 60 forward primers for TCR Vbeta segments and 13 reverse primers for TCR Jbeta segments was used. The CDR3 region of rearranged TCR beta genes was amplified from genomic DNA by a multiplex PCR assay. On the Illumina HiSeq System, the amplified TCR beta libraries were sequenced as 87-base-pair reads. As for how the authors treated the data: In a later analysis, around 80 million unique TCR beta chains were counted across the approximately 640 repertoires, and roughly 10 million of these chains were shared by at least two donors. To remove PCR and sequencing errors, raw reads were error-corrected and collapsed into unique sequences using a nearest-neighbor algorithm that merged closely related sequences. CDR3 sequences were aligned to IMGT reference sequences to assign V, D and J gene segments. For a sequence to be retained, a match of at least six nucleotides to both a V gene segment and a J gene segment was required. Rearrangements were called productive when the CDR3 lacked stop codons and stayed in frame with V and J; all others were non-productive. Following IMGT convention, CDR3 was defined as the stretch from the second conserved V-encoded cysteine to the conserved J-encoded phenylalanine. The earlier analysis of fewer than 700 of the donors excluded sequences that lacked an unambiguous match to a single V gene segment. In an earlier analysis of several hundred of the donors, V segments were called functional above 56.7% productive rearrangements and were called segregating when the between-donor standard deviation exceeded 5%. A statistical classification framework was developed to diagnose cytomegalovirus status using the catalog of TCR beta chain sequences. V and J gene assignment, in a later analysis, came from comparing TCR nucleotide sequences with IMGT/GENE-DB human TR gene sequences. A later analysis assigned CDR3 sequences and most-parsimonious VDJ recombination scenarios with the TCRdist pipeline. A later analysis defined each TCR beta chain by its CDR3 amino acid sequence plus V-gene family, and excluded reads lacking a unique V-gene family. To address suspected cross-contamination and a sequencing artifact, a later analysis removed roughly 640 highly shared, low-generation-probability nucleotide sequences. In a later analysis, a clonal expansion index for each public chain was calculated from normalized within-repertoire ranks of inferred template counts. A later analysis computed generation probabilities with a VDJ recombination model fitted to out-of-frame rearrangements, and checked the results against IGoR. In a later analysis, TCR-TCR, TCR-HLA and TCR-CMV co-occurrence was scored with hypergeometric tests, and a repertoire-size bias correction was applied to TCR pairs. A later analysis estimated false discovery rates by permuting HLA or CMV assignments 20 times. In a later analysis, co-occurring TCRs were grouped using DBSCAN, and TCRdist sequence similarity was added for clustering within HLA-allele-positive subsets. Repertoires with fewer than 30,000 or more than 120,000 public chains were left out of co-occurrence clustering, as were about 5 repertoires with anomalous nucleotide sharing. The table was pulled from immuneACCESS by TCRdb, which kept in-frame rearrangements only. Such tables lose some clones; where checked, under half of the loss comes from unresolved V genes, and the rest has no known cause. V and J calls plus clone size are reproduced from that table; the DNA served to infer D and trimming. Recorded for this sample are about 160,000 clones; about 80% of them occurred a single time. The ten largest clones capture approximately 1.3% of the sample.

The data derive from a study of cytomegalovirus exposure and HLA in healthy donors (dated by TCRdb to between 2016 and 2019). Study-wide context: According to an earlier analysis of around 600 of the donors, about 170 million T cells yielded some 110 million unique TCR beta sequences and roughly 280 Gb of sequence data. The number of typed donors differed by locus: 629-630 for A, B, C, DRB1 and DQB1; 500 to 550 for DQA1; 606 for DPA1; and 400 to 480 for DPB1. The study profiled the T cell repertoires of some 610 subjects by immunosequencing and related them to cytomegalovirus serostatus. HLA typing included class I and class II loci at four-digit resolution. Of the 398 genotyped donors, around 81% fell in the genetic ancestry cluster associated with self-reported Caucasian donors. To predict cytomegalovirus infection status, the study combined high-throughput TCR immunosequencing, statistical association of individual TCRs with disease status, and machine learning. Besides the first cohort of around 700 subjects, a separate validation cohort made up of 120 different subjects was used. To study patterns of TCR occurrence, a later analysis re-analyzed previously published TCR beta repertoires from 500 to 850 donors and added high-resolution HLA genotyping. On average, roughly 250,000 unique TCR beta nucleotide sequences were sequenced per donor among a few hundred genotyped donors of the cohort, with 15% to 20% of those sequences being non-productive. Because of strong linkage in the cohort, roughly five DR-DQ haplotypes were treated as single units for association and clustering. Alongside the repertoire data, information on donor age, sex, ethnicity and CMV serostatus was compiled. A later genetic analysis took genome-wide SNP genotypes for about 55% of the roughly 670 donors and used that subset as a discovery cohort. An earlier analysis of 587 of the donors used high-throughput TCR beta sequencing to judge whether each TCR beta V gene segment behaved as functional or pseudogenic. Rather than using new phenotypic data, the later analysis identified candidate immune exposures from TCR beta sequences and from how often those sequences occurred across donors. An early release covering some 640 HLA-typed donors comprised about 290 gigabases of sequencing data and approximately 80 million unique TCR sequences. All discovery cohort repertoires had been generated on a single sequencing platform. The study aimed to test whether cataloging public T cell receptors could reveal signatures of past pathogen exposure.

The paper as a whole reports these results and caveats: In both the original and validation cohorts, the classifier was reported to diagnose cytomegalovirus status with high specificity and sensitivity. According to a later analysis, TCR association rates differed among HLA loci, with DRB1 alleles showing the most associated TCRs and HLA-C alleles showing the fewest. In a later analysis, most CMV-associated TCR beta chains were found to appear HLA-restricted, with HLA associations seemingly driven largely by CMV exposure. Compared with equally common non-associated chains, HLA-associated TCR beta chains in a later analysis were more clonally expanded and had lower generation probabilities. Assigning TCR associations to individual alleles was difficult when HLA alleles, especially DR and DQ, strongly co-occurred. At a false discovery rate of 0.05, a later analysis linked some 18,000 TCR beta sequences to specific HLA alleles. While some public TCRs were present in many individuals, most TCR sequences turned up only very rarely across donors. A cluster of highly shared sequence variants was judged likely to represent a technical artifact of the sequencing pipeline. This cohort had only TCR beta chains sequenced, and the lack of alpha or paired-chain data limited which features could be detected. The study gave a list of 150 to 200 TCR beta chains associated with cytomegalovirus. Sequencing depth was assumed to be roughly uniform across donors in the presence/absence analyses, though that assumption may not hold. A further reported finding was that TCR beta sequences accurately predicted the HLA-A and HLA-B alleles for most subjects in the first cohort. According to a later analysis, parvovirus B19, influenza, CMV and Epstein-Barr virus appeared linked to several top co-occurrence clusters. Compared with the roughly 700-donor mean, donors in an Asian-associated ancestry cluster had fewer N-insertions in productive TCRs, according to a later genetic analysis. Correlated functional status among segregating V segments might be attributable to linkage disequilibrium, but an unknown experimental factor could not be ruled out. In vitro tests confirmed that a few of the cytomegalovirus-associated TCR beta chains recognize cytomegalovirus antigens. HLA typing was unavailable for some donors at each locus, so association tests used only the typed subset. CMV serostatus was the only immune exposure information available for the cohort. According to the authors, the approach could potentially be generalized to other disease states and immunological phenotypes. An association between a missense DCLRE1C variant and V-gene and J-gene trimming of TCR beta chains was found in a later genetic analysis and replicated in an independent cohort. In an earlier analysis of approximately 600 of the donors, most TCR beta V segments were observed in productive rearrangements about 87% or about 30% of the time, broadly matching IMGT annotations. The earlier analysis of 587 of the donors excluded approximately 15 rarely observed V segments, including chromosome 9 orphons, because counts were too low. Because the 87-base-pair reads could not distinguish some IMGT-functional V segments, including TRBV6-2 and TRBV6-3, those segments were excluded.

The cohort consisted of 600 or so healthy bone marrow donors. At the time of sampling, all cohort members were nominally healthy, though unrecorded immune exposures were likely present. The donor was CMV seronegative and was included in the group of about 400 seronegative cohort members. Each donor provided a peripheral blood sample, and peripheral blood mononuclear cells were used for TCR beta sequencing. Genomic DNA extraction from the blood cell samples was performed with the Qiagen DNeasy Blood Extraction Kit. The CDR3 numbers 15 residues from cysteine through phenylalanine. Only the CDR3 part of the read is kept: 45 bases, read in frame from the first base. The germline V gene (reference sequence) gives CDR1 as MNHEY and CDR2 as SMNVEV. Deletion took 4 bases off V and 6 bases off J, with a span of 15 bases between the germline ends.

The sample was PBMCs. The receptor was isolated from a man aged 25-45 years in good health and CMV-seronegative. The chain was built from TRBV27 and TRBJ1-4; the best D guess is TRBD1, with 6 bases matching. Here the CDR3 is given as CASSSGERVHEKLFF. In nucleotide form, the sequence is TGTGCCAGCAGTTCAGGGGAGAGAGTCCATGAAAAACTGTTTTTT. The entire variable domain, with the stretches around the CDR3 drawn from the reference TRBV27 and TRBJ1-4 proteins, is EAQVTQNPRYLITVTGKKLTVTCSQNMNHEYMSWYRQDPGLGLRQIYYSMNVEVTDKGDVPEGYKVSRKEKRNFPLILESPSPNQTSLYFCASSSGERVHEKLFFGSGTQLSVL.